This TCR beta chain appears in the sequencing data of a study of blood T cell repertoires in COVID-19. Background on the study: The samples span acute and convalescent COVID-19 from the United States, Italy and Spain.

CDR1 MNHNY and CDR2 SVGAGI come from the germline V gene (reference sequence). V lost 7 bases to trimming and J lost 4 bases, with 14 bases between them. CDR3 size: 14 residues. Original data processing: How many nucleated cells were present was estimated from reference gene primer amplification. Data came from immunoSEQ multiplex PCR; TCRdb stores just in-frame clones and leaves some out. Clone size and the V and J calls come from that table; the DNA yielded D and trimming. There are 250,000 to 300,000 clones in the sample; 80% to 90% occur only once, and roughly 4.8% lies in the top ten. Sequencing was performed on peripheral blood. J is TRBJ1-3 and V is TRBV6-6; a possible D gene is TRBD1 (6 bases). The clonotype originates from a man aged 40-49 years with acute or convalescent COVID-19. The CDR3 is CASNPDRPGNTIYF. DNA of the CDR3: TGTGCCAGCAATCCTGACAGGCCAGGAAACACCATATATTTT.